The source of this T cell receptor (beta chain) is a study of control samples from healthy donors and cancer patients. CDR3 length: 15 amino acids. The germline V gene has CDR1 KGHSH and CDR2 LQKENI. Trimming took 6 bases from V and 7 from J, leaving 18 bases between them. Profiling relied on immunoSEQ multiplex PCR, and the TCRdb table lists in-frame clones only, not all of them. Found here are 100,000 to 150,000 clones, around 92% of them singletons; the top ten hold about 0.6%. V usage is TRBV18 and J usage is TRBJ1-4, with a possible D match to TRBD1 (5 bases). Material: PBMCs. This clonotype was obtained from an elderly man with head and neck cancer. Written as DNA, the CDR3 is TGTGCCAGCTCTCAAAGTCCTTCAGGGACTGAAAAACTGTTTTTT. Translated: CASSQSPSGTEKLFF.